A selection of T cell receptor beta chains follows, all from one sample in a study of beta chain features in type 1 diabetes. Data came from immunoSEQ multiplex PCR; TCRdb stores just in-frame clones and leaves some out. The sample holds about 160,000 clones, just over 8% seen once. Sequences were obtained from central memory CD4+ T cells from blood. These receptors all stem from a woman between 18 and 29 years old with type 1 diabetes. The CDR3 runs from the conserved cysteine through the conserved F or W. Fields, in order: clone size, D gene, V gene, J gene, CDR3 protein, CDR3 DNA. D genes are given only for firm matches. Expanded clones are given a class, and other clones once, few, many or no size at all.

clone size: .
D gene: TRBD1
V gene: TRBV7-8
J gene: TRBJ1-5
CDR3 protein: CASSARTGHQPQHF
CDR3 DNA: TGTGCCAGCAGCGCCAGGACAGGGCATCAGCCCCAGCATTTT

clone size: few
D gene: .
V gene: TRBV20-1
J gene: TRBJ2-7
CDR3 protein: CSARWGRQYF
CDR3 DNA: TGCAGTGCTAGGTGGGGGCGGCAGTACTTC

clone size: many
D gene: .
V gene: TRBV14
J gene: TRBJ1-1
CDR3 protein: CASSQAGNTEAFF
CDR3 DNA: TGTGCCAGCAGCCAAGCCGGGAACACTGAAGCTTTCTTT

clone size: .
D gene: .
V gene: TRBV7-2
J gene: TRBJ1-3
CDR3 protein: CASSLEALLSGNTIYF
CDR3 DNA: TGTGCCAGCAGCTTAGAAGCTCTCCTCTCTGGAAACACCATATATTTT

clone size: .
D gene: TRBD2
V gene: TRBV7-6
J gene: TRBJ2-3
CDR3 protein: CASSSGLATDTQYF
CDR3 DNA: TGTGCCAGCAGCTCTGGACTAGCCACAGATACGCAGTATTTT

clone size: many
D gene: TRBD2
V gene: TRBV19
J gene: TRBJ2-2
CDR3 protein: CATVAGAHTGELFF
CDR3 DNA: TGTGCCACCGTAGCGGGGGCGCACACCGGGGAGCTGTTTTTT

clone size: few
D gene: .
V gene: TRBV15
J gene: TRBJ1-2
CDR3 protein: CATSRDDNSNYGYTF
CDR3 DNA: TGTGCCACCAGCAGAGATGACAACAGTAACTATGGCTACACCTTC

clone size: .
D gene: TRBD2
V gene: TRBV9
J gene: TRBJ2-1
CDR3 protein: CASSTEGLAGYNEQFF
CDR3 DNA: TGTGCCAGCAGCACCGAGGGACTAGCGGGCTACAATGAGCAGTTCTTC

clone size: .
D gene: TRBD1
V gene: TRBV28
J gene: TRBJ2-7
CDR3 protein: CASRPDRGIFYEQYF
CDR3 DNA: TGTGCCAGCAGACCAGACAGGGGGATTTTCTACGAGCAGTACTTC

clone size: few
D gene: .
V gene: TRBV27
J gene: TRBJ2-1
CDR3 protein: CASSSQGTSSYNEQFF
CDR3 DNA: TGTGCCAGCAGTTCACAGGGAACCAGCTCCTACAATGAGCAGTTCTTC

clone size: .
D gene: .
V gene: TRBV28
J gene: TRBJ1-2
CDR3 protein: CASSTTPQGRGYGYTF
CDR3 DNA: TGTGCCAGCAGTACGACTCCCCAGGGGAGAGGCTATGGCTACACCTTC

clone size: .
D gene: .
V gene: TRBV5-1
J gene: TRBJ1-2
CDR3 protein: CASSLDRADYGYTF
CDR3 DNA: TGCGCCAGCAGCTTGGACAGGGCTGACTATGGCTACACCTTC

clone size: .
D gene: .
V gene: TRBV12-5
J gene: TRBJ2-2
CDR3 protein: CASGLVLGAGTGELFF
CDR3 DNA: TGTGCTAGTGGTTTGGTACTTGGGGCAGGGACCGGGGAGCTGTTTTTT

clone size: few
D gene: TRBD1
V gene: TRBV25-1
J gene: TRBJ2-7
CDR3 protein: CASSSPGTGVVGQYF
CDR3 DNA: TGTGCCAGCAGTTCCCCCGGGACAGGGGTGGTGGGGCAGTACTTC

clone size: .
D gene: TRBD1
V gene: TRBV29-1
J gene: TRBJ1-1
CDR3 protein: CSVEALGQGGLNTEAFF
CDR3 DNA: TGCAGCGTTGAAGCCCTGGGACAGGGAGGTCTGAACACTGAAGCTTTCTTT

clone size: few
D gene: .
V gene: TRBV10-3
J gene: TRBJ1-4
CDR3 protein: CAISERDTNEKLFF
CDR3 DNA: TGTGCCATCAGTGAGAGGGACACAAATGAAAAACTGTTTTTT

clone size: few
D gene: TRBD1
V gene: TRBV4-1
J gene: TRBJ1-4
CDR3 protein: CASSQERTGVRKLFF
CDR3 DNA: TGCGCCAGCAGCCAAGAACGGACAGGGGTCCGAAAACTGTTTTTT

clone size: .
D gene: TRBD1
V gene: TRBV6-6
J gene: TRBJ1-2
CDR3 protein: CASRKDRLKYGYTF
CDR3 DNA: TGTGCCAGCAGGAAGGACAGGTTGAAATATGGCTACACCTTC

clone size: few
D gene: .
V gene: TRBV4-3
J gene: TRBJ1-5
CDR3 protein: CASSQDVGARLPQHF
CDR3 DNA: TGCGCCAGCAGCCAAGATGTGGGGGCGCGGTTGCCCCAGCATTTT

clone size: .
D gene: .
V gene: TRBV14
J gene: TRBJ2-5
CDR3 protein: CASSADRPGTQYF
CDR3 DNA: TGTGCCAGCAGCGCCGACAGGCCCGGGACCCAGTACTTC

clone size: .
D gene: TRBD1
V gene: TRBV30
J gene: TRBJ1-2
CDR3 protein: CAWSLPGQGRYGYTF
CDR3 DNA: TGTGCCTGGAGCCTTCCGGGACAGGGACGTTATGGCTACACCTTC

clone size: many
D gene: .
V gene: TRBV28
J gene: TRBJ1-5
CDR3 protein: CASRRGGNNQPQHF
CDR3 DNA: TGTGCCAGCAGGAGAGGAGGGAACAATCAGCCCCAGCATTTT

clone size: .
D gene: TRBD2
V gene: TRBV20-1
J gene: TRBJ2-5
CDR3 protein: CSPSSGETQYF
CDR3 DNA: TGCAGTCCCTCTAGCGGGGAGACCCAGTACTTC

clone size: .
D gene: TRBD1
V gene: TRBV6-4
J gene: TRBJ1-5
CDR3 protein: CASSYGQGSHQPQHF
CDR3 DNA: TGTGCCAGCAGTTACGGACAGGGGTCTCATCAGCCCCAGCATTTT

clone size: few
D gene: TRBD2
V gene: TRBV6-5
J gene: TRBJ2-5
CDR3 protein: CASSRNSGEETQYF
CDR3 DNA: TGTGCCAGCAGTCGCAATAGCGGGGAAGAGACCCAGTACTTC

clone size: few
D gene: TRBD1
V gene: TRBV14
J gene: TRBJ1-4
CDR3 protein: CASSPSGTGPPGEKLFF
CDR3 DNA: TGTGCCAGCAGCCCATCCGGGACAGGGCCCCCGGGTGAAAAACTGTTTTTT

clone size: few
D gene: TRBD2
V gene: TRBV30
J gene: TRBJ2-1
CDR3 protein: CAWSPGLAGEEFF
CDR3 DNA: TGTGCCTGGAGCCCGGGACTAGCGGGAGAGGAGTTCTTC

clone size: .
D gene: TRBD2
V gene: TRBV6-5
J gene: TRBJ2-3
CDR3 protein: CASSGGGAVDTQYF
CDR3 DNA: TGTGCCAGCAGTGGCGGGGGGGCAGTAGATACGCAGTATTTT

clone size: .
D gene: TRBD1
V gene: TRBV4-3
J gene: TRBJ1-2
CDR3 protein: CASSPTQTGDYGYTF
CDR3 DNA: TGCGCCAGCAGCCCGACTCAGACAGGGGACTATGGCTACACCTTC

clone size: .
D gene: TRBD2
V gene: TRBV4-1
J gene: TRBJ2-1
CDR3 protein: CASSQEIGRKFF
CDR3 DNA: TGCGCCAGCAGCCAAGAAATCGGGAGGAAGTTCTTC

clone size: .
D gene: .
V gene: TRBV5-1
J gene: TRBJ1-3
CDR3 protein: CASSLGYRASGNTIYF
CDR3 DNA: TGCGCCAGCAGCTTGGGGTACAGAGCATCTGGAAACACCATATATTTT

clone size: .
D gene: .
V gene: TRBV5-1
J gene: TRBJ1-2
CDR3 protein: CASSLGGDGANYGYTF
CDR3 DNA: TGCGCCAGCAGCTTGGGCGGGGACGGAGCTAACTATGGCTACACCTTC

clone size: few
D gene: .
V gene: TRBV28
J gene: TRBJ2-7
CDR3 protein: CASSLLGYEQYF
CDR3 DNA: TGTGCCAGCAGTTTACTCGGCTACGAGCAGTACTTC

clone size: few
D gene: TRBD2
V gene: TRBV7-2
J gene: TRBJ2-5
CDR3 protein: CASSFASGQETQYF
CDR3 DNA: TGTGCCAGCAGCTTCGCTAGCGGGCAAGAGACCCAGTACTTC

clone size: few
D gene: .
V gene: TRBV19
J gene: TRBJ2-7
CDR3 protein: CASSAGGPYEQYF
CDR3 DNA: TGTGCCAGTAGTGCCGGGGGACCCTACGAGCAGTACTTC

clone size: few
D gene: TRBD2
V gene: TRBV6-1
J gene: TRBJ2-3
CDR3 protein: CASRRELADTQYF
CDR3 DNA: TGTGCCAGCAGGCGGGAGTTAGCAGATACGCAGTATTTT

clone size: few
D gene: TRBD2
V gene: TRBV5-1
J gene: TRBJ2-5
CDR3 protein: CASSQRPGLAGPEETQYF
CDR3 DNA: TGCGCCAGCAGCCAAAGACCGGGACTAGCGGGGCCTGAAGAGACCCAGTACTTC

clone size: few
D gene: .
V gene: TRBV11-2
J gene: TRBJ1-1
CDR3 protein: CASSLAYDREAFF
CDR3 DNA: TGTGCCAGCAGCTTAGCTTACGACAGGGAAGCTTTCTTT

clone size: few
D gene: TRBD2
V gene: TRBV19
J gene: TRBJ2-7
CDR3 protein: CASSRGLAGGPEQYF
CDR3 DNA: TGTGCCAGTAGTAGAGGACTAGCGGGAGGCCCGGAGCAGTACTTC